The 5 T cell receptor beta chains below all came from one sample that was sequenced in a study of blood T cell repertoires in COVID-19. Measured with immunoSEQ multiplex PCR; TCRdb has only the in-frame clones, and not every one. The sample holds some 700,000 clones; about nine tenths are singletons and the top ten take 0.2% to 0.3%. Sequenced input: peripheral blood. These receptors originate from a woman aged 18 to 35 with acute or convalescent COVID-19.

V and J are TRBV6-6 and TRBJ1-2, with 10 bases matching TRBD1. The germline gives CDR1 MNHNY, CDR2 SVGAGI (reference sequence). The CDR3 has 14 amino acids. Unmatched junction bases numbered 6, after V lost 6 bases and J lost 5 bases. The CDR3 region is CASRTTGGRYGYTF. The CDR3 DNA reads as TGTGCCAGCAGAACGACAGGGGGCCGGTATGGCTACACCTTC.

The V gene is TRBV15, the J gene TRBJ1-4; 7 bases map to TRBD1. The CDR3 contains 16 residues. CDR1 is LNHNV, CDR2 YYDKDF, per germline (reference sequence). Trimming cost V 1 base and J 2 bases; bases outside gene matches: 4. CDR3 sequence: CATSRGTGRTNEKLFF. CDR3 sequence (DNA): TGTGCCACCAGCAGAGGGACAGGACGTACTAATGAAAAACTGTTTTTT.

V gene TRBV12-5 combines with J gene TRBJ1-1; 10 nucleotides line up with TRBD1. Trimming took 3 bases from V and 1 from J; bases not matched to a gene: 5. Germline-derived CDR1 and CDR2 are LGHNT and FRNRAP. CDR3 size: 16 residues. The DNA of the CDR3 is TGTGCTAGTGGTTTCCGGGACAGGGGAGGGAACACTGAAGCTTTCTTT. It specifies CASGFRDRGGNTEAFF.

This clone has only a few counts. This sequence joins TRBV10-3 and TRBJ1-1; a weak D match, TRBD1 (5 bases). The germline V and J ends were trimmed by 5 bases and 6 bases, with 22 bases remaining between them. This CDR3 comprises 16 residues. Germline CDR1 and CDR2: ENHRY and SYGVKD. The DNA for the CDR3 is TGTGCCATCAGTTTCGCCGACCCCAGGGAAGGGGCTGAAGCTTTCTTT. Translating it yields CAISFADPREGAEAFF.

V and J are TRBV6-5 and TRBJ1-1; TRBD1 is a possible D gene (6 bases). CDR3 length: 13 residues. V was cut by 7 bases and J by 7 bases, with 16 bases left in between. Germline CDR1 reads MNHEY; CDR2 reads SVGAGI. Written as DNA, the CDR3 is TGTGCCAGCAAGAGGGGGGGGGCCGGTGAAGCTTTCTTT. Translation: CASKRGGAGEAFF.